The sample holds a few counts of the clone carrying this T cell receptor (beta chain). Its matching antigen is unknown. This record comes from a study of blood T cells in healthy people across ages. Study conclusions and caveats: Relative to aged donors, long-lived donors carried more naive CD4+ cells and displayed higher diversity. With age, beta diversity per million T cells declined roughly linearly, significantly by 40.

A second PCR of roughly 7 to 11 cycles used a sample-barcoded 5' primer and a J-beta primer mix. MiXCR, applied by TCRdb to the 5' RACE reads, yields one record per CDR3 protein. Of 730,000 or so distinct CDR3 sequences in the sample, 35% to 50% were seen once. Per the germline V gene, CDR1 is SQVTM and CDR2 is ANQGSEA. V gave up 7 bases and J gave up 7 bases, with 19 bases separating them. The CDR3 sequence is 13 residues long. The donors, all healthy, were Caucasians living in Russia, aged about 6 to 90. Extracted total RNA amounted to at least 6 micrograms for each sample. The chain combines TRBV29-1 with TRBJ1-1; D is ambiguous. The clonotype originates from a man older than 75 in good health. The sequenced sample consisted of blood. The CDR3 protein is CSARAVGRGEAFF. CDR3 in DNA: TGCAGCGCCCGCGCTGTAGGGAGAGGTGAAGCTTTCTTT.